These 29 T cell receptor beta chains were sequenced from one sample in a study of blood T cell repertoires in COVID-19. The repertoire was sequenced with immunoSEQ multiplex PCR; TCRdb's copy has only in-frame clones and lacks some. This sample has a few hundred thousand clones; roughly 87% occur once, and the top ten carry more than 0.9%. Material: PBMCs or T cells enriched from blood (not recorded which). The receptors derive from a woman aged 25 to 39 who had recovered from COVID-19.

CDR3 bases: TGCGCCAGCAGCTTCAACGACAGGGGTGATTCACCCCTCCACTTT. Residues: CASSFNDRGDSPLHF. This chain uses TRBV5-1 with TRBJ1-6; TRBD1 agrees at 8 bases. Trimming cost V 2 bases and J 8 bases; bases outside gene matches: 6. Germline V gene lookup returns CDR1 SGHRS and CDR2 YFSETQ. There are 15 residues in the CDR3. Full variable domain (remainder filled in from reference TRBV5-1 and TRBJ1-6): KAGVTQTPRYLIKTRGQQVTLSCSPISGHRSVSWYQQTPGQGLQFLFEYFSETQRNKGNFPGRFSGRQFSNSRSEMNVSTLELGDSALYLCASSFNDRGDSPLHFGNGTRLTVT.

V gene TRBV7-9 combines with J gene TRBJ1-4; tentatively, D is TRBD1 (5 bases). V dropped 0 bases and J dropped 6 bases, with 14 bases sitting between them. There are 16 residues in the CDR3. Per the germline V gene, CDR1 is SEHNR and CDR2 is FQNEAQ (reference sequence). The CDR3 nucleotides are TGTGCCAGCAGCTTAGCGCAGGGTTTAGCGGATGAAAAACTGTTTTTT. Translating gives CASSLAQGLADEKLFF.

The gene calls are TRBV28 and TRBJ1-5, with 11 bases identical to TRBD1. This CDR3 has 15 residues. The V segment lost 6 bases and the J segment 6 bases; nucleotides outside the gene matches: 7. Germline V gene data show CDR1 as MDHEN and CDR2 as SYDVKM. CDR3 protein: CASRRGTGGIQPQHF. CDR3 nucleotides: TGTGCCAGCAGGCGCGGGACAGGGGGTATTCAGCCCCAGCATTTT. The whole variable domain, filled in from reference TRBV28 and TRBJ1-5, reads DVKVTQSSRYLVKRTGEKVFLECVQDMDHENMFWYRQDPGLGLRLIYFSYDVKMKEKGDIPEGYSVSREKKERFSLILESASTNQTSMYLCASRRGTGGIQPQHFGDGTRLSIL.

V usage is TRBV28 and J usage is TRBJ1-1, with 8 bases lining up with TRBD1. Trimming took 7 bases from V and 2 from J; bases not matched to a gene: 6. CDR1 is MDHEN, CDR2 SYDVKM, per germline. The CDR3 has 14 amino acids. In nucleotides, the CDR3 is TGTGCCAGCACCCTGGGACAGGAAAACACTGAAGCTTTCTTT. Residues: CASTLGQENTEAFF. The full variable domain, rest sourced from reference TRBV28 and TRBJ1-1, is DVKVTQSSRYLVKRTGEKVFLECVQDMDHENMFWYRQDPGLGLRLIYFSYDVKMKEKGDIPEGYSVSREKKERFSLILESASTNQTSMYLCASTLGQENTEAFFGQGTRLTVV.

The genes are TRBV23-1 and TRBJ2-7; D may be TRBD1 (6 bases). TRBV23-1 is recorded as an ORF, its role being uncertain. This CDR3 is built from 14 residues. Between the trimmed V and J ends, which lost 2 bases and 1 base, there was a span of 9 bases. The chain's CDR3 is CASSQDRQSYEQYF. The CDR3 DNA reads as TGCGCCAGCAGTCAAGACAGGCAGTCCTACGAGCAGTACTTC.

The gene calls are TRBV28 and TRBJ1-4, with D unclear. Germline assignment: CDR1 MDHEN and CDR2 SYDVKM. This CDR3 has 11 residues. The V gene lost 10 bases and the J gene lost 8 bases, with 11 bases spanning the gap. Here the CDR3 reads CATSGEEKLFF. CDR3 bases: TGTGCCACTTCCGGGGAGGAAAAACTGTTTTTT.

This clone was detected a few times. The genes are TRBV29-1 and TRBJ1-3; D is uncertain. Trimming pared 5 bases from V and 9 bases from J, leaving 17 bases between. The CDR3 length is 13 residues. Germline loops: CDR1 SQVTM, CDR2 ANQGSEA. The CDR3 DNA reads TGCAGCGTTCGGGTCGGCAGCGGCAGCACCATATATTTT. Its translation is CSVRVGSGSTIYF.

This CDR3 reads CASSEAASGGANEQFF. CDR3 nucleotides: TGCGCCAGCAGTGAGGCGGCCAGCGGGGGGGCAAATGAGCAGTTCTTC. This chain connects TRBV10-2 to TRBJ2-1, with 10 bases lining up with TRBD2. From germline, CDR1 is WSHSY and CDR2 SAAADI. The CDR3 length is 16 residues. The junction had 8 bases not matched to a gene; V was cut back by 2 bases and J by 7 bases.

The CDR3 is CASNRRENTGELFF. The CDR3 DNA is TGTGCCAGCAATCGCAGGGAGAACACCGGGGAGCTGTTTTTT. The rearrangement links TRBV6-5 to TRBJ2-2, with D maybe TRBD1 (5 bases). The germline gives CDR1 MNHEY, CDR2 SVGAGI. Deletions cut 7 bases from V and 1 base from J, with 10 bases between. CDR3 length: 14 residues.

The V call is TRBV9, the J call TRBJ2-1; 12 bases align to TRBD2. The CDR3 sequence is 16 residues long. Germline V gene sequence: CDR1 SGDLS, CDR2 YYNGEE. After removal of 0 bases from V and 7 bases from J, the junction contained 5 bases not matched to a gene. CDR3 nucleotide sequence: TGTGCCAGCAGCGTAGCGGTCCTAGCGGGGGGGAATGAGCAGTTCTTC. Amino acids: CASSVAVLAGGNEQFF.

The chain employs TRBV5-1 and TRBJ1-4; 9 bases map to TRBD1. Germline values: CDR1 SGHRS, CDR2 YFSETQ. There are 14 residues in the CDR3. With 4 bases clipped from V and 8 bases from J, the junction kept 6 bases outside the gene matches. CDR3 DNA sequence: TGCGCCAGCAGCCTCAGGACAGGGGAAGAAAAACTGTTTTTT. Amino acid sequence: CASSLRTGEEKLFF.

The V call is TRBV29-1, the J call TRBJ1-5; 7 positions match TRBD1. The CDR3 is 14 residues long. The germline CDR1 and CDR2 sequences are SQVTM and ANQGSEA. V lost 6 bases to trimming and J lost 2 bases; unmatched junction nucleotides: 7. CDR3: CSVRQGWGNQPQHF. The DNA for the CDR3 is TGCAGCGTACGACAGGGTTGGGGCAATCAGCCCCAGCATTTT.

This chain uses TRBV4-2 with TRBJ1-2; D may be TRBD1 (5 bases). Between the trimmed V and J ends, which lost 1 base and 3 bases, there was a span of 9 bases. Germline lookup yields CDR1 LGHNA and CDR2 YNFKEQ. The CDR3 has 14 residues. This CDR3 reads CASSQVDRDYGYTF. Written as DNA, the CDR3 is TGTGCCAGCAGCCAAGTAGACAGAGACTATGGCTACACCTTC.

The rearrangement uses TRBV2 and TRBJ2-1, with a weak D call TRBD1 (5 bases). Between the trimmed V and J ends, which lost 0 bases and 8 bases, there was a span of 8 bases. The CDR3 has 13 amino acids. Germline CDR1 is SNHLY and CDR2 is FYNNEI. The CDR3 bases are TGTGCCAGCAGTGAAGCCCAGGGCTATGAGCAGTTCTTC. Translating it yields CASSEAQGYEQFF.

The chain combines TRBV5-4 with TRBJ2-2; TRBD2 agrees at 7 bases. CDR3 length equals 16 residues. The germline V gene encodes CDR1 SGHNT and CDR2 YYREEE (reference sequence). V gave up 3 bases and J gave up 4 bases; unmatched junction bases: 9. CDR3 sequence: CASSSSGTNPTGELFF. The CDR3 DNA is TGTGCCAGCAGCTCCTCCGGGACTAACCCCACCGGGGAGCTGTTTTTT.

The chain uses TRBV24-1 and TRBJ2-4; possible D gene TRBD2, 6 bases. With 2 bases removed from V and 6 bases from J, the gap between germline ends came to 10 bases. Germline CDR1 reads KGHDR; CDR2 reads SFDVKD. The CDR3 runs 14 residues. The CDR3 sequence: CATSDSDGGNIQYF. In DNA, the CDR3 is TGTGCCACCAGTGATTCGGACGGGGGAAACATTCAGTACTTC.

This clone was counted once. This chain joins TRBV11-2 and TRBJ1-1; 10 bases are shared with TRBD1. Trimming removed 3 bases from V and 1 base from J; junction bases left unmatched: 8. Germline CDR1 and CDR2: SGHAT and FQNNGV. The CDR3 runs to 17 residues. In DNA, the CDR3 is TGTGCCAGCAGCTTTCGACAGGGGGCGATTTGGAACACTGAAGCTTTCTTT. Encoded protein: CASSFRQGAIWNTEAFF.

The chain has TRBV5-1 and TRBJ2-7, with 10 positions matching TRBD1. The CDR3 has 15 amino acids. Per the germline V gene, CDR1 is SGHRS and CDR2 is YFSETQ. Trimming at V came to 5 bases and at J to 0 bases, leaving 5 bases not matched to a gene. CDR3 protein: CASRGGQGISYEQYF. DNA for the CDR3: TGCGCCAGCAGGGGGGGACAGGGGATCTCCTACGAGCAGTACTTC.

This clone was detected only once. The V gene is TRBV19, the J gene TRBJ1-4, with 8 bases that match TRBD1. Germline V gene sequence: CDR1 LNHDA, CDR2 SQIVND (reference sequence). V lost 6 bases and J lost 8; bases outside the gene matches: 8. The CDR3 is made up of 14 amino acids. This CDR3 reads CASRDRALGEKLFF. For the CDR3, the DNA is TGTGCCAGTAGGGACAGGGCTTTAGGCGAAAAACTGTTTTTT. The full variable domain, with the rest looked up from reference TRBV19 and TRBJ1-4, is DGGITQSPKYLFRKEGQNVTLSCEQNLNHDAMYWYRQDPGQGLRLIYYSQIVNDFQKGDIAEGYSVSREKKESFPLTVTSAQKNPTAFYLCASRDRALGEKLFFGSGTQLSVL.

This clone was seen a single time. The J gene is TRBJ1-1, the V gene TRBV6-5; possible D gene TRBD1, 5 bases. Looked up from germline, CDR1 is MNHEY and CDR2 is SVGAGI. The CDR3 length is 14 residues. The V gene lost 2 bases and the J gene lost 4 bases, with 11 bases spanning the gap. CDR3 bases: TGTGCCAGCAGTTACGGAGGGGTCGGCACTGAAGCTTTCTTT. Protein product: CASSYGGVGTEAFF.

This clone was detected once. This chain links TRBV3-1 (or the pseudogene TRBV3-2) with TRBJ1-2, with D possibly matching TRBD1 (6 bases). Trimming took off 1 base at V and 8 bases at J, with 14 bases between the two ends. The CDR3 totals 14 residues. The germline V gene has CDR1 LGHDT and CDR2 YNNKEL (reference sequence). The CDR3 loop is CASSQAQQGVGYTF. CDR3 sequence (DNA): TGTGCCAGCAGCCAAGCTCAACAGGGCGTCGGCTACACCTTC.

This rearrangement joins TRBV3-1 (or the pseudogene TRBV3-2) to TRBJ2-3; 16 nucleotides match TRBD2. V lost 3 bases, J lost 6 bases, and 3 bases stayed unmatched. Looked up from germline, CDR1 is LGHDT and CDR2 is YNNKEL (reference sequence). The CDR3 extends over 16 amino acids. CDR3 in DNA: TGTGCCAGCAGCCAGGGACTAGCGGGGGGGCCGGATACGCAGTATTTT. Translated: CASSQGLAGGPDTQYF.

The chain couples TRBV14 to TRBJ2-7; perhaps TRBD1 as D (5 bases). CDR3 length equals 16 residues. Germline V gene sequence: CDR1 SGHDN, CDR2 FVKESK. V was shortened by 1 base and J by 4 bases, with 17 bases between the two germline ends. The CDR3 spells CASSQGAGFYQYEQYF. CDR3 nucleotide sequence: TGTGCCAGCAGCCAAGGGGCAGGGTTCTATCAGTACGAGCAGTACTTC.

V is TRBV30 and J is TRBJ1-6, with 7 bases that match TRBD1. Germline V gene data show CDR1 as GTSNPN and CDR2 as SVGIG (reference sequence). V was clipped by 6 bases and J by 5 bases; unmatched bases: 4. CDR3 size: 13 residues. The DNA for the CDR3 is TGTGCCTGCAGCACAGGGGATAATTCACCCCTCCACTTT. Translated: CACSTGDNSPLHF. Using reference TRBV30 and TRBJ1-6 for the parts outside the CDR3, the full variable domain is SQTIHQWPATLVQPVGSPLSLECTVEGTSNPNLYWYRQAAGRGLQLLFYSVGIGQISSEVPQNLSASRPQDRQFILSSKKLLLSDSGFYLCACSTGDNSPLHFGNGTRLTVT.

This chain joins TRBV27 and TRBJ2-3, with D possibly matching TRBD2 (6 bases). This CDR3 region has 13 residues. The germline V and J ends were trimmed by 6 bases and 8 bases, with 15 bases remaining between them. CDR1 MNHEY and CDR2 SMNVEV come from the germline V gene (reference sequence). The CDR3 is CASSRLAGSTQYF. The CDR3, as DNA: TGTGCCAGCAGCCGCCTCGCGGGGAGTACGCAGTATTTT.

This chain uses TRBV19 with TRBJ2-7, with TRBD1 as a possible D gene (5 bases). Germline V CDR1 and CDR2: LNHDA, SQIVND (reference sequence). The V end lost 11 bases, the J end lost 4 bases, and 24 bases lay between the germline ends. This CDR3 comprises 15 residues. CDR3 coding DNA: TGTGCCTCATCCTCGCGCCGGCAGGGCTCTTACGAGCAGTACTTC. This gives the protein CASSSRRQGSYEQYF.

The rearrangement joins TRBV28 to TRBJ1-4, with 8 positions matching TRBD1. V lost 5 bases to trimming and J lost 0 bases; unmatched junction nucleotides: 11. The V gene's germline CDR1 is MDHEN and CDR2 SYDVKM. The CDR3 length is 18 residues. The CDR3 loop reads CASSGRTGRGATNEKLFF. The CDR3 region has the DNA TGTGCCAGCAGTGGGAGGACAGGGCGGGGTGCAACTAATGAAAAACTGTTTTTT.

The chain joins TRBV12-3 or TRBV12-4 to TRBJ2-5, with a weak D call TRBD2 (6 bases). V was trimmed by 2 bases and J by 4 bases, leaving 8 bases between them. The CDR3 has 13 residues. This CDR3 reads CASSLMGGETQYF. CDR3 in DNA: TGTGCCAGCAGTTTAATGGGGGGAGAGACCCAGTACTTC.

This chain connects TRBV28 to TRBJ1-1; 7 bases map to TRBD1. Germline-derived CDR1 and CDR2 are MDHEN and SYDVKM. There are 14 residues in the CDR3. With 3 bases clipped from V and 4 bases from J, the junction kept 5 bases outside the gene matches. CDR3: CASSFDRVGTEAFF. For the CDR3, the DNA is TGTGCCAGCAGTTTTGACAGGGTGGGCACTGAAGCTTTCTTT. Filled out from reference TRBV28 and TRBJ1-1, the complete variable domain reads DVKVTQSSRYLVKRTGEKVFLECVQDMDHENMFWYRQDPGLGLRLIYFSYDVKMKEKGDIPEGYSVSREKKERFSLILESASTNQTSMYLCASSFDRVGTEAFFGQGTRLTVV.